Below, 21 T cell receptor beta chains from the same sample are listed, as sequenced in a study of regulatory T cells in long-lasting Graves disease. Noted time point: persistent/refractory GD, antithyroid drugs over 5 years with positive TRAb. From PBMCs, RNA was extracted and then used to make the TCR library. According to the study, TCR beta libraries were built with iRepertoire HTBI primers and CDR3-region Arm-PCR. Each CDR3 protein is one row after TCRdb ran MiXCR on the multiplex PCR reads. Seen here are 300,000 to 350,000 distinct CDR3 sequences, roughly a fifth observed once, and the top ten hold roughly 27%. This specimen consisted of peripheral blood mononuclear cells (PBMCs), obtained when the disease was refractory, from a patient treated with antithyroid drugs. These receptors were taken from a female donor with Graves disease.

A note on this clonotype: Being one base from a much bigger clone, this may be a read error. In DNA form, the CDR3 reads TGTGTCAGCAGTCGTACCGGGACAGCAAACACTGAAGCTTTCTTT. This codes for CVSSRTGTANTEAFF. The chain has TRBV6-4 and TRBJ1-1; 7 nucleotides line up with TRBD1. Germline values: CDR1 MRHNA, CDR2 SNTAGT. This CDR3 spans 15 amino acids.

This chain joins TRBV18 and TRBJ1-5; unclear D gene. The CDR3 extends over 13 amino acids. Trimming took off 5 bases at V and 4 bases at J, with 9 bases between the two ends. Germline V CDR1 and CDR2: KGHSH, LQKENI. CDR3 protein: CASSLLRNQPQHF. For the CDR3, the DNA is TGTGCCAGCTCATTACTAAGAAATCAGCCCCAGCATTTT.

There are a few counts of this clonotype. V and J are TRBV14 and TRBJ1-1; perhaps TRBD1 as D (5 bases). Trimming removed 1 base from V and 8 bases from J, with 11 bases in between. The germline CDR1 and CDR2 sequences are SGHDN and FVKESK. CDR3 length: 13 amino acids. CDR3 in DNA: TGTGCCAGCAGCCAAGTGTGGGGGTCGGAAGCTTTCTTT. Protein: CASSQVWGSEAFF.

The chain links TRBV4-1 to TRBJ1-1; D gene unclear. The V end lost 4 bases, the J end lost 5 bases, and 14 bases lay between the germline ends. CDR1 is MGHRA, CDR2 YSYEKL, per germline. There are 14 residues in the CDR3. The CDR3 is CASSPQWRRTEAFF. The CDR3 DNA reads TGCGCCAGCAGCCCTCAATGGAGGCGTACTGAAGCTTTCTTT.

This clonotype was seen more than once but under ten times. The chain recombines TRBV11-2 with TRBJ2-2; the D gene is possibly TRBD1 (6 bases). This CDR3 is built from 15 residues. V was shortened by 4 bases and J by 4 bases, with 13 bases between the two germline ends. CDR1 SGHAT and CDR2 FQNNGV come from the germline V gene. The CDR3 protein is CASSSLQGSTGELFF. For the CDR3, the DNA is TGTGCCAGCAGCTCTTTACAGGGTTCCACCGGGGAGCTGTTTTTT.

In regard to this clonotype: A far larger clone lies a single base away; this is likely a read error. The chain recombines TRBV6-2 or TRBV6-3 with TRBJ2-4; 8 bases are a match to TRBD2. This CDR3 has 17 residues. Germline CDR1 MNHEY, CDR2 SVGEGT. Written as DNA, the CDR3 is TGTGCCAGCAGCCAATTTCGGGGGGGCGTAGGCAAAAGCATTCAGTACTTC. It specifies CASSQFRGGVGKSIQYF.

In nucleotides, the CDR3 is TGTGCCAGCTATGGGGGGCCACCGGGACTTCCGAACACTGAAGCTTTCTTT. Protein product: CASYGGPPGLPNTEAFF. The chain couples TRBV25-1 to TRBJ1-1; D may be TRBD1 (6 bases). This CDR3 region has 17 residues. Trimming pared 8 bases from V and 1 base from J, leaving 23 bases between. CDR1 is MGHDK and CDR2 is SYGVNS in the germline V gene. Complete variable domain (other parts from reference TRBV25-1 and TRBJ1-1): EADIYQTPRYLVIGTGKKITLECSQTMGHDKMYWYQQDPGMELHLIHYSYGVNSTEKGDLSSESTVSRIRTEHFPLTLESARPSHTSQYLCASYGGPPGLPNTEAFFGQGTRLTVV.

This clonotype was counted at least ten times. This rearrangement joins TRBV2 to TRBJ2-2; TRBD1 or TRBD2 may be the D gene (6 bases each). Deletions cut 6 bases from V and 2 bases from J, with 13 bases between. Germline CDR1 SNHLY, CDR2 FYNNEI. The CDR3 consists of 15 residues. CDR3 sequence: CASSGGTPNTGELFF. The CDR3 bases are TGTGCCAGCAGCGGAGGGACACCAAACACCGGGGAGCTGTTTTTT.

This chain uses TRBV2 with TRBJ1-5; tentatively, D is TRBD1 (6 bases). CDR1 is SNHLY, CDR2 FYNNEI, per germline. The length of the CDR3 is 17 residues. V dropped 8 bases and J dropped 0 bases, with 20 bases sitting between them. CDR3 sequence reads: CASGSGQGSISNQPQHF. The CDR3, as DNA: TGTGCCAGCGGGTCCGGGCAGGGGTCGATTAGCAATCAGCCCCAGCATTTT.

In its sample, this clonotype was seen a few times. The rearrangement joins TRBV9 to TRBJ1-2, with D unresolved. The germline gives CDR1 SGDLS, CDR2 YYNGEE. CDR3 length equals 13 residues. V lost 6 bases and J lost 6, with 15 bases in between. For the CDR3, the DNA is TGTGCCAGCAAGAGGCCGGGCTGGCATGGCTACACCTTC. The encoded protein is CASKRPGWHGYTF.

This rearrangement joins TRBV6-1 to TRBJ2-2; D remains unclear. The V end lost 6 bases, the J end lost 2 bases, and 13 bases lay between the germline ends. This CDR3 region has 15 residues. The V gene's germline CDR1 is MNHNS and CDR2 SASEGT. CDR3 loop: CASSQDYPNTGELFF. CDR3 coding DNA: TGTGCCAGCAGCCAAGATTACCCCAACACCGGGGAGCTGTTTTTT.

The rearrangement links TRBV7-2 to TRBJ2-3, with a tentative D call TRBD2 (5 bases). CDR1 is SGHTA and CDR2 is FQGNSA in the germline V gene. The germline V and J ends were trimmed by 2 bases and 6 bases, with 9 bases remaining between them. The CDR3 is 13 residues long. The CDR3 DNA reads TGTGCCAGCAGCTTACCGGGGTCCGATACGCAGTATTTT. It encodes CASSLPGSDTQYF.

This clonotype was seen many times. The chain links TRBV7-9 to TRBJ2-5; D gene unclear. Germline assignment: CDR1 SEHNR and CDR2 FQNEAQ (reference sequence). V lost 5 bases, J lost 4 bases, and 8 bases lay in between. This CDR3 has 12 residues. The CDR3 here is CASSQNVETQYF. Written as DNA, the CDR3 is TGTGCCAGCAGCCAAAACGTAGAGACCCAGTACTTC.

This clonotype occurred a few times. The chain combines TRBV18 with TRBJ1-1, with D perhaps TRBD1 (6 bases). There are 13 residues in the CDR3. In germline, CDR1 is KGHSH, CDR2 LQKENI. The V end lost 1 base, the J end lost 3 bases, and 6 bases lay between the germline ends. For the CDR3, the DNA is TGTGCCAGCTCACCACGGACAGACACTGAAGCTTTCTTT. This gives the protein CASSPRTDTEAFF.

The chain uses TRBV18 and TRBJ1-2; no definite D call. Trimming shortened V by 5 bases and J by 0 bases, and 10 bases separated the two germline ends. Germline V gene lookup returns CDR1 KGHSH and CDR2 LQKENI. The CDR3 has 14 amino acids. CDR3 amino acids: CASSAGRANYGYTF. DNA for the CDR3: TGTGCCAGCTCAGCCGGACGGGCTAACTATGGCTACACCTTC.

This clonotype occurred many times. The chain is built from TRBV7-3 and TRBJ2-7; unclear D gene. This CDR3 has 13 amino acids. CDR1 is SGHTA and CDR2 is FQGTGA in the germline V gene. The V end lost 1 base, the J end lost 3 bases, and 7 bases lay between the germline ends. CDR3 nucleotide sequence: TGTGCCAGCAGCTTAAAGGGAAACTACGAGCAGTACTTC. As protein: CASSLKGNYEQYF.

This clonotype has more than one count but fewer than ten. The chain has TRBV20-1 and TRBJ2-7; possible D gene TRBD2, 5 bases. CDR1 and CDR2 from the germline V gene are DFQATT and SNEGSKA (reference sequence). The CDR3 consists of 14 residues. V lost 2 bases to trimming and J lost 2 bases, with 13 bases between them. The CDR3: CSARPPGYTYEQYF. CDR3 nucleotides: TGCAGTGCTAGACCTCCGGGGTACACCTACGAGCAGTACTTC.

For the CDR3, the DNA is TGCAGCGTGGGACGGGCGACACGCGGGACCCAGTACTTC. It is translated as CSVGRATRGTQYF. J is TRBJ2-5 and V is TRBV29-1; TRBD1 or TRBD2 may be the D gene (5 bases each). V lost 6 bases and J 7 bases, leaving 18 bases between the germline ends. The CDR3 covers 13 residues. CDR1 and CDR2 (germline): SQVTM, ANQGSEA.

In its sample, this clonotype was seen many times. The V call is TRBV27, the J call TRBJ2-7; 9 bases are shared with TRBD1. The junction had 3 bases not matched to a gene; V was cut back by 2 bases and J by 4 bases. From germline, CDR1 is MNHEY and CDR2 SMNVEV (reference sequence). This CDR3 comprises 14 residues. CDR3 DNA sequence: TGTGCCAGCAGTTTACGGGGGACAGGGTACGAGCAGTACTTC. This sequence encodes CASSLRGTGYEQYF.

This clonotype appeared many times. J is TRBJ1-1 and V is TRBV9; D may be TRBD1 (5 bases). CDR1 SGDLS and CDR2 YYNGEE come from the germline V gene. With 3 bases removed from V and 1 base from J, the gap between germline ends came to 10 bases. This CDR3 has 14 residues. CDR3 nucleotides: TGTGCCAGCAGCGCCACCGGGACGAACACTGAAGCTTTCTTT. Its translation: CASSATGTNTEAFF.

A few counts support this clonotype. Here the CDR3 DNA reads TGTGCCAGCAGCCCTTCACGCCCTTGGGGTTTCTTT. This gives the protein CASSPSRPWGFF. This sequence joins TRBV7-9 and TRBJ1-1; no reliable D call. There are 12 residues in the CDR3. Trimming pared 5 bases from V and 13 bases from J, leaving 17 bases between. Looked up from germline, CDR1 is SEHNR and CDR2 is FQNEAQ (reference sequence). Looking up the rest from reference TRBV7-9 and TRBJ1-1 gives the full variable domain: DTGVSQNPRHKITKRGQNVTFRCDPISEHNRLYWYRQTLGQGPEFLTYFQNEAQLEKSRLLSDRFSAERPKGSFSTLEIQRTEQGDSAMYLCASSPSRPWGFFGQGTRLTVV.